The 14 T cell receptor beta chains in this list originate from one sample, sequenced in a study of T-cell reconstitution after alpha-beta-depleted transplantation in children. Molecular barcoding with unique molecular identifiers was used for the TCRbeta library. TCRdb called the PCR reads again in MiXCR, with one record for every CDR3 protein. The table lists almost 600,000 distinct CDR3 sequences, over 25% of them singletons. The sample was PBMCs, taken before TCRalphabeta/CD19-depleted stem cell transplant. The receptors were sampled from a boy less than two years old with Wiskott-Aldrich syndrome, due to receive a stem cell transplant.

The rearrangement joins TRBV29-1 to TRBJ1-1, with TRBD1 matching 8 bases. This CDR3 has 12 residues. The germline gives CDR1 SQVTM, CDR2 ANQGSEA. Trimming at V came to 5 bases and at J to 5 bases, leaving 4 bases not matched to a gene. The CDR3 DNA follows: TGCAGCGTTCTGACAGGGGTGACTGAAGCTTTCTTT. Translated: CSVLTGVTEAFF.

The V gene is TRBV12-3 or TRBV12-4, the J gene TRBJ1-3, with D uncertain. V lost 6 bases, J lost 1 base, and 16 bases lay in between. This CDR3 has 16 amino acids. CDR3 sequence reads: CASSPIGLISGNTIYF. CDR3 bases: TGTGCCAGCAGCCCTATTGGACTGATTTCTGGAAACACCATATATTTT.

CDR3 in DNA: TGTGCCAGCAGTTTACACAGGGGAGGTCACGAGCAGTACTTC. The encoded protein is CASSLHRGGHEQYF. The chain links TRBV28 to TRBJ2-7, with D perhaps TRBD1 (7 bases). Looked up from germline, CDR1 is MDHEN and CDR2 is SYDVKM. CDR3 length: 14 residues. The V end lost 2 bases, the J end lost 5 bases, and 13 bases lay between the germline ends.

This clonotype was observed a few times. V gene TRBV5-1 combines with J gene TRBJ2-3; TRBD2 agrees at 7 bases. The CDR3 extends over 14 amino acids. Germline values: CDR1 SGHRS, CDR2 YFSETQ. The ends lost 3 bases at V and 2 bases at J; junction bases unmatched: 3. The CDR3 DNA follows: TGCGCCAGCAGCTCCGGGACTACCACAGATACGCAGTATTTT. Protein sequence: CASSSGTTTDTQYF.

This clonotype was picked up a small number of times. This rearrangement joins TRBV29-1 to TRBJ2-7, with a possible D match to TRBD2 (5 bases). Deletions cut 4 bases from V and 1 base from J, with 14 bases between. Germline-derived CDR1 and CDR2 are SQVTM and ANQGSEA. This CDR3 contains 14 residues. This CDR3 reads CSVVYRDLSYEQYF. CDR3 bases: TGCAGCGTTGTATACCGGGATTTATCCTACGAGCAGTACTTC.

The rearrangement uses TRBV7-2 and TRBJ1-1; D might be TRBD1 (5 bases). The germline V and J ends were trimmed by 2 bases and 7 bases, with 8 bases remaining between them. Germline CDR1 SGHTA, CDR2 FQGNSA. The CDR3 runs to 12 residues. The CDR3 is CASSLPGLEAFF. The CDR3 DNA reads as TGTGCCAGCAGCTTACCAGGGCTTGAAGCTTTCTTT.

V usage is TRBV5-5 and J usage is TRBJ2-2; no definite D call. With 6 bases removed from V and 0 bases from J, the gap between germline ends came to 9 bases. This CDR3 is 14 amino acids long. Germline CDR1 reads SGHKS; CDR2 reads YYEKEE (reference sequence). This CDR3 reads CASKVLANTGELFF. CDR3 in DNA: TGTGCCAGCAAGGTCCTAGCGAACACCGGGGAGCTGTTTTTT.

The chain recombines TRBV6-1 with TRBJ2-1; weak D call: TRBD2 (6 bases). With 3 bases removed from V and 6 bases from J, the gap between germline ends came to 12 bases. Germline V CDR1 and CDR2: MNHNS, SASEGT. The CDR3 spans 14 residues. DNA for the CDR3: TGTGCCAGCAGTGAGGGGACTGAAACCAATGAGCAGTTCTTC. As protein: CASSEGTETNEQFF.

In its sample, this clonotype was seen a few times. The chain links TRBV19 to TRBJ2-3; 7 bases fit TRBD2. Germline trimming cut 5 bases from V and 0 bases from J; bases unmatched to any gene: 8. The CDR3 spans 16 residues. Germline CDR1 and CDR2: LNHDA and SQIVND (reference sequence). The CDR3 DNA sequence: TGTGCCAGTAGTCCCCCCTCTAGCGGCAGCACAGATACGCAGTATTTT. The encoded protein is CASSPPSSGSTDTQYF. Drawing the rest from reference TRBV19 and TRBJ2-3, the complete variable domain is DGGITQSPKYLFRKEGQNVTLSCEQNLNHDAMYWYRQDPGQGLRLIYYSQIVNDFQKGDIAEGYSVSREKKESFPLTVTSAQKNPTAFYLCASSPPSSGSTDTQYFGPGTRLTVL.

This sequence joins TRBV14 and TRBJ2-3, with D perhaps matching TRBD1 (5 bases). Trimming pared 4 bases from V and 9 bases from J, leaving 20 bases between. Per the germline V gene, CDR1 is SGHDN and CDR2 is FVKESK. This CDR3 contains 15 residues. The CDR3 is CASSLALVGDQTQYF. The CDR3 coding sequence is TGTGCCAGCAGCCTTGCCCTGGTAGGGGATCAGACGCAGTATTTT.

This chain connects TRBV24-1 to TRBJ2-3; TRBD2 matches at 8 bases. CDR1 is KGHDR and CDR2 is SFDVKD in the germline V gene. The CDR3 loop spans 18 amino acids. V lost 9 bases, J lost 3 bases, and 19 bases stayed unmatched. The CDR3 sequence: CATFDLPTGTRATDTQYF. Written as DNA, the CDR3 is TGTGCCACCTTTGATTTGCCGACCGGGACTAGGGCGACAGATACGCAGTATTTT.

The chain links TRBV24-1 to TRBJ2-5; 7 nucleotides agree with TRBD2. V gave up 4 bases and J gave up 5 bases; unmatched junction bases: 3. Germline lookup yields CDR1 KGHDR and CDR2 SFDVKD. This CDR3 is 13 amino acids long. The DNA of the CDR3 is TGTGCCACCAGTGACGCGGGAGAGGAGACCCAGTACTTC. This codes for CATSDAGEETQYF.

The gene calls are TRBV24-1 and TRBJ2-1; no clear D gene. This CDR3 region has 14 residues. CDR1 is KGHDR and CDR2 is SFDVKD in the germline V gene. The ends were cut back, 1 base at V and 12 bases at J, with 15 bases in the middle. The CDR3 DNA sequence: TGTGCCACCAGTGATTTTTCATCCACGCAATGGCAGTTCTTC. Its protein is CATSDFSSTQWQFF.

The genes are TRBV5-1 and TRBJ2-3, with TRBD1 matching over 9 bases. J lost 5 bases, V lost 4 bases, and 5 bases had no gene match. Per germline, CDR1 SGHRS and CDR2 YFSETQ. This CDR3 spans 14 amino acids. CDR3 sequence (DNA): TGCGCCAGCAGCGAGGGACAGGGAAGAGATACGCAGTATTTT. The encoded protein is CASSEGQGRDTQYF. Looking up the rest from reference TRBV5-1 and TRBJ2-3 gives the full variable domain: KAGVTQTPRYLIKTRGQQVTLSCSPISGHRSVSWYQQTPGQGLQFLFEYFSETQRNKGNFPGRFSGRQFSNSRSEMNVSTLELGDSALYLCASSEGQGRDTQYFGPGTRLTVL.